This T cell receptor beta chain was sequenced for a study of early T cells in non-severe SARS-CoV-2 infection. Study-level information: The chains were unpaired, and the sequenced material was bulk RNA from unsorted whole blood. Findings of the study overall: The study's VDJdb matching favored anti-spike CD8 responses and missed private and CD4 specificities.

The CDR3 sequence is 14 residues long. Germline assignment: CDR1 SGHRS and CDR2 YFSETQ. V gave up 2 bases and J gave up 5 bases; unmatched junction bases: 2. A word on this clonotype: Its antigen is undetermined.

Researchers tagged individual cDNA molecules with unique molecular identifiers. TCRdb processed the 5' RACE reads anew with MiXCR; each CDR3 protein has one entry. The sample lists 100,000 to 120,000 distinct CDR3 sequences, 10% to 15% occurring once. The chain combines TRBV5-1 with TRBJ1-5, with 9 positions matching TRBD1. The TCR originated in an adult who was a healthcare worker with PCR-confirmed SARS-CoV-2 infection or an uninfected control (not recorded which). The specimen comprised whole blood, sampled at baseline. The CDR3 sequence is CASSLTGGDQPQHF. The CDR3 DNA sequence: TGCGCCAGCAGCTTAACAGGGGGCGATCAGCCCCAGCATTTT.